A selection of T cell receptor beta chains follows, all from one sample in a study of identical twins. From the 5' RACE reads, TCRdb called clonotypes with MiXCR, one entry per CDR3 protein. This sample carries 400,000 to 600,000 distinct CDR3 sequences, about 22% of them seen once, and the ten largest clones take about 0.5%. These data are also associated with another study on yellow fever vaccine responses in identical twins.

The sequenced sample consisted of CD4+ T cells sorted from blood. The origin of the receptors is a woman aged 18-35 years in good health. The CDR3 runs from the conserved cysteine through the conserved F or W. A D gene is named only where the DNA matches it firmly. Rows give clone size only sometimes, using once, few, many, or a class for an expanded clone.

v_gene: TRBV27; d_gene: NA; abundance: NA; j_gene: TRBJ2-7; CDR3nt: TGTGCCAGCAGTTTATACCCTCTTCAGGGTAGCTCCTACGAGCAGTACTTC; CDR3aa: CASSLYPLQGSSYEQYF
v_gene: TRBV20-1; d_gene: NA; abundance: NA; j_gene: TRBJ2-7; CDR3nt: TGCAGTGCTAGAGATCCTATAGCACCCTGGGACGAGCAGTACTTC; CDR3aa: CSARDPIAPWDEQYF
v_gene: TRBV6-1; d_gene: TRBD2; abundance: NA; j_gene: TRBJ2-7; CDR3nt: TGTGCCAGCAGATTCAGCGGGAGAGGTTCCTACGAGCAGTACTTC; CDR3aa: CASRFSGRGSYEQYF
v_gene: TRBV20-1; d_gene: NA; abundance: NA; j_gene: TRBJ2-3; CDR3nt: TGCAGTGCAGGCGGTCGCACAGATACGCAGTATTTT; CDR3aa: CSAGGRTDTQYF
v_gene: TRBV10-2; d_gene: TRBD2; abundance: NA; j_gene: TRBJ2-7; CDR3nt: TGCGCCAGCACTCGGGAGCGGGGAGCATACGAGCAGTACTTC; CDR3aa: CASTRERGAYEQYF
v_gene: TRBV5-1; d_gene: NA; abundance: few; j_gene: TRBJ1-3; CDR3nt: TGCGCCAGCAGCGCCGGCCACAGGGTCTCTGGAAACACCATATATTTT; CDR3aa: CASSAGHRVSGNTIYF
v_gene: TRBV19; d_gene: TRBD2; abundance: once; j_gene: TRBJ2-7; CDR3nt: TGTGCCAGTAGTGGGACTAGGACCTACGAGCAGTACTTC; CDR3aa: CASSGTRTYEQYF
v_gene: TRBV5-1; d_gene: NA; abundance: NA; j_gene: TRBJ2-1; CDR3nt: TGCGCCAGCAGCTTGTTAGCAGCCCCTGACAATGAGCAGTTCTTC; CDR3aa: CASSLLAAPDNEQFF
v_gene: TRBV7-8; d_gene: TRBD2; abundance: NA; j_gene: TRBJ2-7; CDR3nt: TGTGCCAGCAGCCAAGGACTAGCGAGATCCTACGAGCAGTACTTC; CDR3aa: CASSQGLARSYEQYF
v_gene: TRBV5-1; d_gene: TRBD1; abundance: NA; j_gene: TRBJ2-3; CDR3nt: TGCGCCAGCAGCTTGGTCTCCAGGGGGCTGACAGATACGCAGTATTTT; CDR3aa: CASSLVSRGLTDTQYF
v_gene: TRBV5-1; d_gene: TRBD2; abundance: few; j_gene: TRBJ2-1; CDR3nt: TGCGCCAGCAGCCGGACTAGCGGGATAGATGGAAATGAGCAGTTCTTC; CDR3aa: CASSRTSGIDGNEQFF
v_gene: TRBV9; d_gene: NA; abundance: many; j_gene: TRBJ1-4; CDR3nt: TGTGCCAGCAGCGTCCCCGGACCATCCTGGGATGAAAAACTGTTTTTT; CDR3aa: CASSVPGPSWDEKLFF
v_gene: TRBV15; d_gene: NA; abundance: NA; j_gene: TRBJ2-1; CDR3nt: TGTGCCACTACACGAGGGGGGACTTTAAATGAGCAGTTCTTC; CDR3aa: CATTRGGTLNEQFF
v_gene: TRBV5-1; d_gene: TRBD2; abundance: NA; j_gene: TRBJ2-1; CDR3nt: TGCGCCAGCAGCTTAACTAGCGGGAGTAGGAATGAGCAGTTCTTC; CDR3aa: CASSLTSGSRNEQFF
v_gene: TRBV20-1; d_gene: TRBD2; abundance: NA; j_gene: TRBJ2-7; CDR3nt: TGCAGTGCTAGAGATGAGGTAGCGGGAGCCCATTACGAGCAGTACTTC; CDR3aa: CSARDEVAGAHYEQYF
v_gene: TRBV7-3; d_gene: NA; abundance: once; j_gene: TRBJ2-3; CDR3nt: TGTGCCAGCAGCTTAACCCCGACAGATACGCAGTATTTT; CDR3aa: CASSLTPTDTQYF
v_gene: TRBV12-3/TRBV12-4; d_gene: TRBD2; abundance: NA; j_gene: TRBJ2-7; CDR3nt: TGTGCCAGCAGACGAGGACTAGATCACGAGCAGTACTTC; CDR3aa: CASRRGLDHEQYF
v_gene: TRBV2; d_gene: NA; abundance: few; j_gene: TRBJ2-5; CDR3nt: TGTGCCAGCATGAGTCAAGAGACCCAGTACTTC; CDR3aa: CASMSQETQYF
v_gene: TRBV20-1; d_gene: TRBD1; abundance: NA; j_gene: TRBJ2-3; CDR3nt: TGCAGTGCCAAGCCAGGGGGAAACACAGATACGCAGTATTTT; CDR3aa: CSAKPGGNTDTQYF
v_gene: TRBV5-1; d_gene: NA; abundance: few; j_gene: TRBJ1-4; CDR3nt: TGCGCCAGCACCGCTGGGGGCGTTGGTGAAAAACTGTTTTTT; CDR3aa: CASTAGGVGEKLFF
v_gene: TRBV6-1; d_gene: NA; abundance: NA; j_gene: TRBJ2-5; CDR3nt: TGTGCCAGCAGTGACAGGCCACCCGGAGGGGAGACCCAGTACTTC; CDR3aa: CASSDRPPGGETQYF
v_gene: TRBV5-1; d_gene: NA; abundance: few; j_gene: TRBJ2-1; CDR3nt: TGCGCCAGCAGCTTGGCGGTGAACTTTGGCAGGGCCCTGGGTGAGCAGTTCTTC; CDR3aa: CASSLAVNFGRALGEQFF
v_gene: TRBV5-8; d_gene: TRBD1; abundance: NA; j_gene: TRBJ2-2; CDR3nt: TGTGCCAGCAGCTTGGGAACAGGGGGAAGCACCGGGGAGCTGTTTTTT; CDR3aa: CASSLGTGGSTGELFF
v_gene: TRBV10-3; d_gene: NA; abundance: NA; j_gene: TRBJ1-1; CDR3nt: TGTGCCACCGAACCGGGGCCAATGAACACTGAAGCTTTCTTT; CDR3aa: CATEPGPMNTEAFF
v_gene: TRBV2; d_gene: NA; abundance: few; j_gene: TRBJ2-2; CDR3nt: TGTGCCAGCAAGCAGGGGAACACCGGGGAGCTGTTTTTT; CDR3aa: CASKQGNTGELFF
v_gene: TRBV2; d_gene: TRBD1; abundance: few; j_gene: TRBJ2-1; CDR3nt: TGTGCCAGCAGTCTATATGGACAGGGTCGAGACAATGAGCAGTTCTTC; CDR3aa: CASSLYGQGRDNEQFF
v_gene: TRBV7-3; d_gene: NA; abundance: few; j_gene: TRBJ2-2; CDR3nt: TGTGCCAGCAGAGCTAACATGGGGGCGACCGGGGAGCTGTTTTTT; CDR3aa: CASRANMGATGELFF
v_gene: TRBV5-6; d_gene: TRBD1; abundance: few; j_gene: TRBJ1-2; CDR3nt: TGTGCCAGCAGCTACGGACAGGGCGATGGCTACACCTTC; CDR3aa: CASSYGQGDGYTF
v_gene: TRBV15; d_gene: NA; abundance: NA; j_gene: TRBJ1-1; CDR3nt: TGTGCCACCAGCAGAGATGAGGGGGACGAAGCTTTCTTT; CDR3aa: CATSRDEGDEAFF
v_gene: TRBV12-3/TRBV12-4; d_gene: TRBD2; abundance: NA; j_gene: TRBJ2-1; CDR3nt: TGTGCCAGCAGTTTAACCCTAGCGGAAAGTAATGAGCAGTTCTTC; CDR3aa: CASSLTLAESNEQFF
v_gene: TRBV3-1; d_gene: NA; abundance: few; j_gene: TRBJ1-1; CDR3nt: TGTGCCAGCAGCCAAGGACAGCTGAGCTCCACCACGGCCACTGAAGCTTTCTTT; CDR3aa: CASSQGQLSSTTATEAFF
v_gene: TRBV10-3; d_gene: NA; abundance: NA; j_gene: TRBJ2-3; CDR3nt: TGTGCCATCAGTGACATAGCACAGAGCACAGATACGCAGTATTTT; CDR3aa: CAISDIAQSTDTQYF
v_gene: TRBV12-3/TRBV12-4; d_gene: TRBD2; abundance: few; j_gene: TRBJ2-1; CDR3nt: TGTGCCAGCAGTTTTGCTAGCGGGGCCTACAATGAGCAGTTCTTC; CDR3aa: CASSFASGAYNEQFF
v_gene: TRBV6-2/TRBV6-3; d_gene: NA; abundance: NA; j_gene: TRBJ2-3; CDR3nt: TGTGCCAGCAGTTATCCCGAACTCAGGGGAAACACAGATACGCAGTATTTT; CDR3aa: CASSYPELRGNTDTQYF
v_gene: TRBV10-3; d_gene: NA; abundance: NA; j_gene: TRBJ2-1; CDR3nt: TGTGCCATCAGTCCTCGGGACGGGACCTACAATGAGCAGTTCTTC; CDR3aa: CAISPRDGTYNEQFF
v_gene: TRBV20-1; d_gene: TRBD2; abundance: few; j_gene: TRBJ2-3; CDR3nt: TGCAGTGCTAGCGGGGGGTACCCAGATACGCAGTATTTT; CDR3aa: CSASGGYPDTQYF
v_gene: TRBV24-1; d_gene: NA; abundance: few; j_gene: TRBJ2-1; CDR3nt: TGTGCCACCAGTGACCCACACGAGCGCTCCTACAATGAGCAGTTCTTC; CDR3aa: CATSDPHERSYNEQFF
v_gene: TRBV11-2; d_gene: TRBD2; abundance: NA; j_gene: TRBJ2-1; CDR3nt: TGTGCCAGCAGCCCCGTGCCCGGGGGACTAGCGGATTACAATGAGCAGTTCTTC; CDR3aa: CASSPVPGGLADYNEQFF
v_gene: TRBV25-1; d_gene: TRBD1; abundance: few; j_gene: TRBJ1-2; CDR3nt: TGTGCCAGCAGTGTCCCGGACAGGGGAGCTAACTATGGCTACACCTTC; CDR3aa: CASSVPDRGANYGYTF
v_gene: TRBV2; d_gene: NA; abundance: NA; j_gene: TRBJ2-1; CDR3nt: TGTGCCAGCCGACTCCATGAGCAGTTCTTC; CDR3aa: CASRLHEQFF
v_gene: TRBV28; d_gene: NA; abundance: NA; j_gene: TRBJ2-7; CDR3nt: TGTGCCAGCAGTGGAAACCGGGCCCCCTACGAGCAGTACTTC; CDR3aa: CASSGNRAPYEQYF
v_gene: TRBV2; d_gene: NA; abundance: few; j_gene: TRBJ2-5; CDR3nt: TGTGCCAGCAGACGGGAGCGACAAGAGACCCAGTACTTC; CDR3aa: CASRRERQETQYF
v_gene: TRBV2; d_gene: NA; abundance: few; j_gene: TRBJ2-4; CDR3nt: TGTGCCAGCACCCCGACGACAAGCTCTGAAAACATTCAGTACTTC; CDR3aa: CASTPTTSSENIQYF
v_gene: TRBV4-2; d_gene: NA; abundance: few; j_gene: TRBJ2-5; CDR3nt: TGTGCCAGCAGCGCTTTCAGAGGGTTAAGCGTCCAAGAGACCCAGTACTTC; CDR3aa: CASSAFRGLSVQETQYF
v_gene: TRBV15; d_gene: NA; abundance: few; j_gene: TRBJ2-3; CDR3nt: TGTGCCACCAGCGGGACTAGCACAGATACGCAGTATTTT; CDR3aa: CATSGTSTDTQYF
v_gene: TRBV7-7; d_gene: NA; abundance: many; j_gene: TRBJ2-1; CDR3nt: TGTGCCAGCAGCTTAGGATCGGGGAATGAGCAGTTCTTC; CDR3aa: CASSLGSGNEQFF
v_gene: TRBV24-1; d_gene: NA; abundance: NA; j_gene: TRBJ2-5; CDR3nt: TGTGCCACCAGTGATTTTACAGCGTACCAAGAGACCCAGTACTTC; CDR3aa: CATSDFTAYQETQYF
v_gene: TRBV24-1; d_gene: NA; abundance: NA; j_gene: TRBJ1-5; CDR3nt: TGTGCCACCAGTGATTCAGACAGGAACAATCAGCCCCAGCATTTT; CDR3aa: CATSDSDRNNQPQHF